This T cell receptor beta chain was recorded in a study of tumor-infiltrating lymphocytes in localized non-small cell lung cancer. This CDR3 comprises 14 residues. CDR1 and CDR2 from the germline V gene are SGHNT and YYREEE (reference sequence). Trimming took off 1 base at V and 4 bases at J, with 11 bases between the two ends. This clone is labeled medium-sized (0.01 to 0.1%). Only in-frame clones appear in the TCRdb table, and some are missing; sequencing was by immunoSEQ multiplex PCR. The sample lists more than 9,500 clones; around 76% were seen once. The V and J genes are TRBV5-4 and TRBJ1-2, with D possibly matching TRBD1 (6 bases). The sequence was obtained from a human donor with non-small cell lung cancer. Sequencing was performed on lung tumor tissue. As DNA, the CDR3 is TGTGCCAGCAGCTTGCAGGGACACCTCTATGGCTACACCTTC. It translates to CASSLQGHLYGYTF.